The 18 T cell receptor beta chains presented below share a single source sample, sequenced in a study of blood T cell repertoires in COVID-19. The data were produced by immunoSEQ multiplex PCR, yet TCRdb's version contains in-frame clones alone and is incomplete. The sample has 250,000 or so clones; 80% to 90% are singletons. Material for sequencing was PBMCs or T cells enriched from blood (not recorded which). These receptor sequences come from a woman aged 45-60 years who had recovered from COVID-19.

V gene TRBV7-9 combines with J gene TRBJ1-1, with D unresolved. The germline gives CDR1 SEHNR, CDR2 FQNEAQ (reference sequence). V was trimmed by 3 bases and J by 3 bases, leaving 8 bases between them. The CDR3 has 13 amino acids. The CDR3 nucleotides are TGTGCCAGCAGCTTGTCCGGGGACACTGAAGCTTTCTTT. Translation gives CASSLSGDTEAFF.

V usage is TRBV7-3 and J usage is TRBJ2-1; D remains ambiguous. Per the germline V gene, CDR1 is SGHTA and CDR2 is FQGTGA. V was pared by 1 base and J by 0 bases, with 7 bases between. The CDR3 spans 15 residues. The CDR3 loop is CASSLSVSSYNEQFF. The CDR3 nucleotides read TGTGCCAGCAGCTTAAGCGTTAGCTCCTACAATGAGCAGTTCTTC.

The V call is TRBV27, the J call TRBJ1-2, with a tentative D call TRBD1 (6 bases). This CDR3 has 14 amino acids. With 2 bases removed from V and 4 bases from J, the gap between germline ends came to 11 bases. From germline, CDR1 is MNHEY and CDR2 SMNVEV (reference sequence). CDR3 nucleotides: TGTGCCAGCAGTTTACGCAGGGGCCTCTATGGCTACACCTTC. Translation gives CASSLRRGLYGYTF.

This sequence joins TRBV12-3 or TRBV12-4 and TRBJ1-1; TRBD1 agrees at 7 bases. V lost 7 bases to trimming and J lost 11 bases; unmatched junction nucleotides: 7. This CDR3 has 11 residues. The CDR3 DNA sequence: TGTGCCAGCAATCGACAGGGCATCGCTTTCTTT. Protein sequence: CASNRQGIAFF.

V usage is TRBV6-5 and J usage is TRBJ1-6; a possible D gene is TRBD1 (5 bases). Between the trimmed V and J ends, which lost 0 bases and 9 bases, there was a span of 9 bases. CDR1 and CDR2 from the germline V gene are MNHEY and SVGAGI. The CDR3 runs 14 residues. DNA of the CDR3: TGTGCCAGCAGTTACTCCGACAGCGTTTCACCCCTCCACTTT. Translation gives CASSYSDSVSPLHF.

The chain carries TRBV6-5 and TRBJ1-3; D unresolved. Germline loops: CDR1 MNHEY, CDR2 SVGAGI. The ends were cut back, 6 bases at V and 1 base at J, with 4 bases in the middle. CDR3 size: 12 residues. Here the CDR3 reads CASRSSGNTIYF. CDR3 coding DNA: TGTGCCAGCAGATCGTCTGGAAACACCATATATTTT.

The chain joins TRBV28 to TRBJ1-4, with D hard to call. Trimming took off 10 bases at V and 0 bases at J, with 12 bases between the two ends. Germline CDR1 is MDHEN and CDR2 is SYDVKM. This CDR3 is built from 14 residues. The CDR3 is CATSYLATNEKLFF. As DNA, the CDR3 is TGTGCCACCTCTTATCTAGCAACTAATGAAAAACTGTTTTTT.

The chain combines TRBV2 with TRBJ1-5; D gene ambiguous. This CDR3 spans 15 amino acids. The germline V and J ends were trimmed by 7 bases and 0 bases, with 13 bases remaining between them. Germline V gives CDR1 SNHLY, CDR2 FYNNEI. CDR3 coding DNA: TGTGCCAGCACGGTACAGACATATAGCAATCAGCCCCAGCATTTT. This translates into CASTVQTYSNQPQHF.

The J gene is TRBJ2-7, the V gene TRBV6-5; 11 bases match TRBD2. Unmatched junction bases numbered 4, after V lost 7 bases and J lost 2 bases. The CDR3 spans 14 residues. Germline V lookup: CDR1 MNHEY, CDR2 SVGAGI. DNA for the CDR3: TGTGCCAGCACCGGGACTAGCGGACCCTACGAGCAGTACTTC. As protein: CASTGTSGPYEQYF.

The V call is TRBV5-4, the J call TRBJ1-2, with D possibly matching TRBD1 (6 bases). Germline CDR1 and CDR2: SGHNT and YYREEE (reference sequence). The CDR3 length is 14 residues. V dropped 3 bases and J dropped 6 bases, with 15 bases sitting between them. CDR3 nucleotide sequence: TGTGCCAGCAGCTCAACATCCGGGACAAATGGCTACACCTTC. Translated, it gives CASSSTSGTNGYTF.

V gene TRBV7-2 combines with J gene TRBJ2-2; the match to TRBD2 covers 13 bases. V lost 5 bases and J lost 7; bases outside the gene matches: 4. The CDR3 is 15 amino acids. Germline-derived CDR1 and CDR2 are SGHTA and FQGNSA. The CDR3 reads CASSRTSGSYGELFF. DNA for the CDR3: TGTGCCAGCAGCAGGACTAGCGGGAGCTACGGGGAGCTGTTTTTT.

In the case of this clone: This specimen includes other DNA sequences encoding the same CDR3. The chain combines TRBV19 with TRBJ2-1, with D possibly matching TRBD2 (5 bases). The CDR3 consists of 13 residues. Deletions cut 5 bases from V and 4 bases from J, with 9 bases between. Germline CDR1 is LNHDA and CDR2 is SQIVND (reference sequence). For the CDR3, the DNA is TGTGCCAGTAGTCCAGGACTGTACAATGAGCAGTTCTTC. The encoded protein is CASSPGLYNEQFF.

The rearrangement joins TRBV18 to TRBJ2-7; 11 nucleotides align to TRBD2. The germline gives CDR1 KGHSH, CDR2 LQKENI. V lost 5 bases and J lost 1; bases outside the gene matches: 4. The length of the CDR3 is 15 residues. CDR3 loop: CASSAGLAESYEQYF. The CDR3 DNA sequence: TGTGCCAGCTCAGCGGGACTAGCGGAATCCTACGAGCAGTACTTC.

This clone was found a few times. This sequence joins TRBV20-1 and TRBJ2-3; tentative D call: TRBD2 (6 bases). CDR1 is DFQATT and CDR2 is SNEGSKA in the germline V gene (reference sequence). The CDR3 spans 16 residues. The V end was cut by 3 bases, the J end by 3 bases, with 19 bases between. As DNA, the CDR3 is TGCAGTGCTAGTAATCCGGGGGTGGAAATAACAGATACGCAGTATTTT. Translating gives CSASNPGVEITDTQYF.

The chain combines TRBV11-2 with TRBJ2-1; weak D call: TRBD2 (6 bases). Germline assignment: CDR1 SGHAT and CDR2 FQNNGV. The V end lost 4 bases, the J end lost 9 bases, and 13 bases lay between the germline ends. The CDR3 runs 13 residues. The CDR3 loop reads CASSSPRGFEQFF. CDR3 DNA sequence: TGTGCCAGCAGCTCACCGCGGGGCTTTGAGCAGTTCTTC. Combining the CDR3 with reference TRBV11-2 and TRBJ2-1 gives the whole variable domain EAGVAQSPRYKIIEKRQSVAFWCNPISGHATLYWYQQILGQGPKLLIQFQNNGVVDDSQLPKDRFSAERLKGVDSTLKIQPAKLEDSAVYLCASSSPRGFEQFFGPGTRLTVL.

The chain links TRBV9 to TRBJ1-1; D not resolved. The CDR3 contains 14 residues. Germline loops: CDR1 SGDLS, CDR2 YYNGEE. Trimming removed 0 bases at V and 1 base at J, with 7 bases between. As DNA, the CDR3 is TGTGCCAGCAGCGTAGGGAGCTGGAACACTGAAGCTTTCTTT. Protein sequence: CASSVGSWNTEAFF.

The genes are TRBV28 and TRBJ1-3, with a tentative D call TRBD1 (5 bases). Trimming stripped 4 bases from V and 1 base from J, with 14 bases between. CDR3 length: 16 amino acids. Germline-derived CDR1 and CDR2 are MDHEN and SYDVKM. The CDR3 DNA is TGTGCCAGCAGTTCCCCCGGGGGGGATTCTGGAAACACCATATATTTT. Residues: CASSSPGGDSGNTIYF.

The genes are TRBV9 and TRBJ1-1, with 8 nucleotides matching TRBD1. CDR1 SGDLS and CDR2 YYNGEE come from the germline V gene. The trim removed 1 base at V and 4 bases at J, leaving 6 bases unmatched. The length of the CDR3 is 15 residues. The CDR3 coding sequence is TGTGCCAGCAGCGTATTAGATGACAGGGGCACTGAAGCTTTCTTT. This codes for CASSVLDDRGTEAFF.